This T cell receptor (beta chain) derives from a study of shared clonotypes between healthy human individuals. Study-level results: A reduction in generation probabilities was seen for non-shared clonotypes relative to those shared by all four donors.

All of the donors resided in Nashville, Tennessee, and each was a Caucasian adult. A remark on this clone: The target antigen is unknown.

Using immunoSEQ multiplex PCR, the repertoire was profiled, and TCRdb retains in-frame clones only, with some absent. The sample includes approximately 2,000,000 clones, approximately 90% seen only once; the top ten take 0.37%. Between the trimmed V and J ends, which lost 2 bases and 4 bases, there was a span of 17 bases. The CDR3 totals 16 residues. Germline CDR1 reads LGHNA; CDR2 reads YNFKEQ. The TCR was taken from a young man in good health. Some clones in this sample may be carry-over from other donors' samples. This chain connects TRBV4-2 to TRBJ1-1; the D gene is possibly TRBD1 (6 bases). The sample taken for sequencing was naive CD4+ T cells from PBMCs. Subset defined: CD45RA+ positively selected. In DNA form, the CDR3 reads TGTGCCAGCAGCCAAATCAGGGGATCCGGGGCCACTGAAGCTTTCTTT. Translated: CASSQIRGSGATEAFF.